These T cell receptor beta chains were read from a single sample in a study of blood T cells in healthy people across ages. MiXCR, run by TCRdb on the 5' RACE reads, gives a single entry per CDR3 protein. The data contain 600,000 to 1,000,000 distinct CDR3 sequences, roughly 64% of them singletons. Sequenced sample: blood. The receptors were sampled from a man aged 25 to 40 in good health. The CDR3 runs from the conserved cysteine through the conserved F or W. A D gene is named only where the DNA matches it firmly. Not every row has a clone size; where given, it reads once, few, many or a size class.

CDR3 protein: CASSLVPHPTHGYTF; CDR3 DNA: TGTGCCAGCAGTCTAGTACCTCATCCTACTCATGGCTACACCTTC; J gene: TRBJ1-2; V gene: TRBV14; D gene: -; clone size: few
CDR3 protein: CASSLSGHYNEQFF; CDR3 DNA: TGCGCCAGCAGCTTGTCAGGGCACTACAATGAGCAGTTCTTC; J gene: TRBJ2-1; V gene: TRBV5-1; D gene: -; clone size: -
CDR3 protein: CASSPGIAYEQYF; CDR3 DNA: TGTGCCAGCTCCCCCGGAATAGCCTACGAGCAGTACTTC; J gene: TRBJ2-7; V gene: TRBV18; D gene: -; clone size: -
CDR3 protein: CASSSSLDRGHNEQFF; CDR3 DNA: TGTGCCAGCAGTTCTTCTTTAGACCGAGGGCACAATGAGCAGTTCTTC; J gene: TRBJ2-1; V gene: TRBV12-3/TRBV12-4; D gene: -; clone size: -
CDR3 protein: CASSLAPWDRSFSGNTIYF; CDR3 DNA: TGTGCCAGCAGCTTAGCGCCTTGGGACAGGAGCTTCTCTGGAAACACCATATATTTT; J gene: TRBJ1-3; V gene: TRBV7-2; D gene: TRBD1; clone size: -
CDR3 protein: CASSWTGLANYGYTF; CDR3 DNA: TGTGCCAGCAGTTGGACAGGCTTAGCTAACTATGGCTACACCTTC; J gene: TRBJ1-2; V gene: TRBV27; D gene: TRBD1; clone size: -
CDR3 protein: CASSIEKETQYF; CDR3 DNA: TGTGCCAGCAGCATTGAGAAAGAGACCCAGTACTTC; J gene: TRBJ2-5; V gene: TRBV9; D gene: -; clone size: few
CDR3 protein: CSVRQLTDTQYF; CDR3 DNA: TGCAGCGTTAGGCAGCTCACAGATACGCAGTATTTT; J gene: TRBJ2-3; V gene: TRBV29-1; D gene: -; clone size: few
CDR3 protein: CASSFGGVLYGYTF; CDR3 DNA: TGTGCCAGCAGTTTTGGGGGGGTTTTGTATGGCTACACCTTC; J gene: TRBJ1-2; V gene: TRBV7-2; D gene: -; clone size: -
CDR3 protein: CASSEIRTDTQYF; CDR3 DNA: TGTGCCAGCAGTGAAATCCGCACAGATACGCAGTATTTT; J gene: TRBJ2-3; V gene: TRBV2; D gene: -; clone size: many
CDR3 protein: CASSHMGNSSYTF; CDR3 DNA: TGCGCCAGCAGCCACATGGGGAACTCCAGCTACACCTTC; J gene: TRBJ1-2; V gene: TRBV4-1; D gene: -; clone size: once
CDR3 protein: CASSLGRQIYGYTF; CDR3 DNA: TGTGCCAGCAGCTTAGGGCGACAAATCTATGGCTACACCTTC; J gene: TRBJ1-2; V gene: TRBV7-2; D gene: -; clone size: -
CDR3 protein: CASNPGGAGFGTQYF; CDR3 DNA: TGTGCCAGCAACCCTGGTGGGGCCGGCTTCGGGACCCAGTACTTC; J gene: TRBJ2-5; V gene: TRBV9; D gene: -; clone size: -
CDR3 protein: CASQSGGAGSYEQYF; CDR3 DNA: TGTGCCAGCCAATCCGGGGGAGCAGGCTCCTACGAGCAGTACTTC; J gene: TRBJ2-7; V gene: TRBV7-2; D gene: -; clone size: -
CDR3 protein: CATGEGATDTQYF; CDR3 DNA: TGTGCCACCGGCGAGGGAGCCACAGATACGCAGTATTTT; J gene: TRBJ2-3; V gene: TRBV24-1; D gene: -; clone size: few
CDR3 protein: CASSRESTDTQYF; CDR3 DNA: TGTGCCAGCAGCAGAGAAAGCACAGATACGCAGTATTTT; J gene: TRBJ2-3; V gene: TRBV12-3/TRBV12-4; D gene: -; clone size: -
CDR3 protein: CASSKGGFTDTQYF; CDR3 DNA: TGTGCCAGCAGCAAAGGGGGATTCACAGATACGCAGTATTTT; J gene: TRBJ2-3; V gene: TRBV7-2; D gene: -; clone size: -
CDR3 protein: CASSYSNTEAFF; CDR3 DNA: TGTGCCAGCAGTTATTCGAACACTGAAGCTTTCTTT; J gene: TRBJ1-1; V gene: TRBV6-5; D gene: -; clone size: -
CDR3 protein: CASSPTLYEQYF; CDR3 DNA: TGTGCCAGCAGCCCCACTCTTTACGAGCAGTACTTC; J gene: TRBJ2-7; V gene: TRBV7-2; D gene: -; clone size: many
CDR3 protein: CSVGGGAGKRETQYF; CDR3 DNA: TGCAGCGTTGGCGGGGGGGCCGGGAAAAGGGAGACCCAGTACTTC; J gene: TRBJ2-5; V gene: TRBV29-1; D gene: TRBD2; clone size: few
CDR3 protein: CASGADRGYQPQHF; CDR3 DNA: TGTGCCAGCGGGGCCGACAGGGGTTATCAGCCCCAGCATTTT; J gene: TRBJ1-5; V gene: TRBV27; D gene: TRBD1; clone size: many
CDR3 protein: CASSQDQAYGYTF; CDR3 DNA: TGTGCCAGCAGCCAAGATCAGGCTTATGGCTACACCTTC; J gene: TRBJ1-2; V gene: TRBV3-1; D gene: -; clone size: -
CDR3 protein: CASSYWRGVDTQYF; CDR3 DNA: TGTGCCAGCAGTTACTGGCGGGGAGTTGATACGCAGTATTTT; J gene: TRBJ2-3; V gene: TRBV6-6; D gene: -; clone size: -
CDR3 protein: CASSQRYPDRAGSTEAFF; CDR3 DNA: TGCGCCAGCAGCCAACGATACCCTGACAGGGCCGGGAGCACTGAAGCTTTCTTT; J gene: TRBJ1-1; V gene: TRBV4-1; D gene: TRBD1; clone size: -
CDR3 protein: CASSSEAGAGGYEQFF; CDR3 DNA: TGTGCCAGCAGCTCCGAGGCGGGAGCGGGGGGGTATGAGCAGTTCTTC; J gene: TRBJ2-1; V gene: TRBV7-9; D gene: TRBD2; clone size: -
CDR3 protein: CASSPPEETDTQYF; CDR3 DNA: TGCGCCAGCAGCCCCCCCGAGGAGACAGATACGCAGTATTTT; J gene: TRBJ2-3; V gene: TRBV5-1; D gene: -; clone size: few
CDR3 protein: CASSTLRGSLTYEQYF; CDR3 DNA: TGTGCCAGCAGCACCCTTAGGGGGTCCCTCACCTACGAGCAGTACTTC; J gene: TRBJ2-7; V gene: TRBV5-6; D gene: -; clone size: few
CDR3 protein: CSVKRWGQGRTEAFF; CDR3 DNA: TGCAGCGTTAAAAGATGGGGACAGGGGAGGACTGAAGCTTTCTTT; J gene: TRBJ1-1; V gene: TRBV29-1; D gene: TRBD1; clone size: -
CDR3 protein: CSAERQANEQYF; CDR3 DNA: TGCAGTGCGGAGCGACAGGCCAACGAGCAGTACTTC; J gene: TRBJ2-7; V gene: TRBV20-1; D gene: -; clone size: -
CDR3 protein: CASRTPLGGYTF; CDR3 DNA: TGTGCCAGCAGGACCCCGTTGGGTGGCTACACCTTC; J gene: TRBJ1-2; V gene: TRBV6-6; D gene: -; clone size: -
CDR3 protein: CASSPAGTAQYEQYF; CDR3 DNA: TGTGCCAGCTCACCCGCCGGGACAGCCCAATACGAGCAGTACTTC; J gene: TRBJ2-7; V gene: TRBV18; D gene: TRBD1; clone size: few
CDR3 protein: CASKTQGGGEKLFF; CDR3 DNA: TGTGCCAGCAAGACACAGGGAGGCGGCGAAAAACTGTTTTTT; J gene: TRBJ1-4; V gene: TRBV28; D gene: -; clone size: -
CDR3 protein: CASSLSSGTYGYTF; CDR3 DNA: TGTGCCAGCAGTTTATCGTCAGGGACCTATGGCTACACCTTC; J gene: TRBJ1-2; V gene: TRBV27; D gene: -; clone size: -
CDR3 protein: CASSTTSGGYETQYF; CDR3 DNA: TGTGCCAGCTCAACCACTAGCGGGGGTTACGAGACCCAGTACTTC; J gene: TRBJ2-5; V gene: TRBV6-1; D gene: TRBD2; clone size: -
CDR3 protein: CASSSGHPHNEQFF; CDR3 DNA: TGTGCCAGCAGCTCGGGACACCCTCACAATGAGCAGTTCTTC; J gene: TRBJ2-1; V gene: TRBV7-8; D gene: -; clone size: -
CDR3 protein: CSARGTPAGETQYF; CDR3 DNA: TGCAGTGCTAGAGGTACCCCAGCGGGAGAGACCCAGTACTTC; J gene: TRBJ2-5; V gene: TRBV20-1; D gene: -; clone size: -
CDR3 protein: CASSLIPSGRREQYF; CDR3 DNA: TGTGCCAGCAGCTTAATACCTAGCGGGAGACGCGAGCAGTACTTC; J gene: TRBJ2-7; V gene: TRBV11-2; D gene: TRBD2; clone size: -
CDR3 protein: CSARRTSGRAGETQYF; CDR3 DNA: TGCAGTGCTAGAAGGACTAGCGGGAGGGCCGGGGAGACCCAGTACTTC; J gene: TRBJ2-5; V gene: TRBV20-1; D gene: TRBD2; clone size: many
CDR3 protein: CASSQDTAAGYTF; CDR3 DNA: TGTGCCAGCAGCCAGGATACAGCCGCGGGCTACACCTTC; J gene: TRBJ1-2; V gene: TRBV7-9; D gene: -; clone size: -
CDR3 protein: CASSLQDGYGYTF; CDR3 DNA: TGTGCCAGCAGCTTACAGGATGGCTATGGCTACACCTTC; J gene: TRBJ1-2; V gene: TRBV6-5; D gene: -; clone size: -
CDR3 protein: CTSSPGSAGNTIYF; CDR3 DNA: TGTACCAGCAGCCCAGGGTCAGCTGGAAACACCATATATTTT; J gene: TRBJ1-3; V gene: TRBV7-9; D gene: -; clone size: -
CDR3 protein: CASSLNSRRALDTQYF; CDR3 DNA: TGTGCCAGCAGTCTTAATTCCCGTCGGGCGTTAGATACGCAGTATTTT; J gene: TRBJ2-3; V gene: TRBV2; D gene: -; clone size: few